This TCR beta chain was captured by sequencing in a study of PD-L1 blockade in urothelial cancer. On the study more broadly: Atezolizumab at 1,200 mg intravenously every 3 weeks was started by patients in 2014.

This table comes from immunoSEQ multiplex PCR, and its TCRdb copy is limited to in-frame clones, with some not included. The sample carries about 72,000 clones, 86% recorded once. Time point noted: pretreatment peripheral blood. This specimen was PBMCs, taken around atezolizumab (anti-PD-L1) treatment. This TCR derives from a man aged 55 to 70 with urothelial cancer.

Written as DNA, the CDR3 is TGTGCCAGTAGTGCCAGACTAGCGGGGGGGAGTGGCTCCTACAATGAGCAGTTCTTC. It yields the protein CASSARLAGGSGSYNEQFF. The rearrangement joins TRBV19 to TRBJ2-1; 14 positions agree with TRBD2. The CDR3 runs to 19 residues. V dropped 5 bases and J dropped 0; count of bases not matched to a gene: 9. Germline CDR1 reads LNHDA; CDR2 reads SQIVND (reference sequence).